This is a list of T cell receptor beta chains from one sample in a study of shared clonotypes between healthy human individuals. Sequencing was performed with immunoSEQ multiplex PCR; in TCRdb, only in-frame clones are kept and a portion is missing. In the table there are 950,000 to 1,200,000 clones, 70% to 85% of which are singletons. Sample: memory CD4+ T cells from PBMCs. These receptors all come from a man between 18 and 35 years old in good health. Some clones in this sample may be carry-over from other donors' samples. Both conserved end residues are part of each CDR3. Each record gives: J gene, D gene, V gene, clone size, CDR3 DNA, CDR3 protein. D genes are given only for firm matches. Rows give clone size only sometimes, using once, few, many, or a class for an expanded clone.

TRBJ1-1 | . | TRBV29-1 | once | TGCAGCGCCTCGGGTTCTTTTACCCGGAACACTGAAGCTTTCTTT | CSASGSFTRNTEAFF
TRBJ1-1 | TRBD1 | TRBV7-3 | few | TGTGCCAGCAGCTTATTCGCAGGGGGCTATACTGAAGCTTTCTTT | CASSLFAGGYTEAFF
TRBJ1-1 | . | TRBV2 | . | TGTGCCAGCAGTTCGCTCTTGGGGAACACTGAAGCTTTCTTT | CASSSLLGNTEAFF
TRBJ2-5 | TRBD1 | TRBV18 | . | TGTGCCAGCTCACGGGACAGATGGGAGACCCAGTACTTC | CASSRDRWETQYF
TRBJ2-7 | TRBD1 | TRBV15 | . | TGTGCCACCAGCAGAGACGGGACAGGGGTCTACGAGCAGTACTTC | CATSRDGTGVYEQYF
TRBJ1-6 | . | TRBV27 | . | TGTGCCAGCAGTTCCCTTAGACAGGCCTATAATTCACCCCTCCACTTT | CASSSLRQAYNSPLHF
TRBJ2-5 | . | TRBV20-1 | few | TGCAGTGCCCCCACACAAGAGACCCAGTACTTC | CSAPTQETQYF
TRBJ1-2 | . | TRBV5-4 | few | TGTGCCAGCAGCCCGGACAGTAACTATGGCTACACCTTC | CASSPDSNYGYTF
TRBJ1-1 | . | TRBV19 | . | TGTGCCAGTAGTATGATGGGAACTGAAGCTTTCTTT | CASSMMGTEAFF
TRBJ1-3 | . | TRBV30 | . | TGTGCCTGGAGACTCACGGGGGGGACTGGAAACACCATATATTTT | CAWRLTGGTGNTIYF
TRBJ2-2 | . | TRBV5-3 | . | TGTGCCAGAAGCCCGACCCAAGTCATGAACACCGGGGAGCTGTTTTTT | CARSPTQVMNTGELFF
TRBJ2-5 | . | TRBV6-5 | few | TGTGCCGGCTCGAGGGGGGACCGGGAGACCCAGTACTTC | CAGSRGDRETQYF
TRBJ1-4 | . | TRBV5-1 | . | TGCGCCAGCAGCCGTTTGGGACACAGCAATGAAAAACTGTTTTTT | CASSRLGHSNEKLFF
TRBJ2-7 | . | TRBV15 | . | TGTGCCACCAGCAGGGACTACGTCGAGGGCGAGCAGTACTTC | CATSRDYVEGEQYF
TRBJ2-3 | TRBD2 | TRBV5-1 | . | TGCGCCAGCAGCTTACCAGCGGGGGGCTTTAGCACAGATACGCAGTATTTT | CASSLPAGGFSTDTQYF
TRBJ2-7 | TRBD2 | TRBV6-1 | . | TGTGCCAGCAACCCTGGGATAGCGGGAAACCACGAGCAGTACTTC | CASNPGIAGNHEQYF
TRBJ1-6 | . | TRBV11-1 | . | TGTGCCAGCAGCCTCCTTCGGGGGAATAATTCACCCCTCCACTTT | CASSLLRGNNSPLHF
TRBJ2-7 | TRBD2 | TRBV5-1 | once | TGCGCCAGCAGCTCGACTAGCGGGTCCTACGAGCAGTACTTC | CASSSTSGSYEQYF
TRBJ2-1 | . | TRBV7-6 | . | TGTGCCAGCAGCTTAGCGGGCGGCCCATACAATGAGCAGTTCTTC | CASSLAGGPYNEQFF
TRBJ2-3 | . | TRBV4-1 | few | TGCGCCAGCAGCCTAAACGCTGGGGTGCCGAGTACAGATACGCAGTATTTT | CASSLNAGVPSTDTQYF
TRBJ1-6 | . | TRBV4-1 | . | TGCGCCAGCAGCCAAGATTGGGGGGACTCACCCCTCCACTTT | CASSQDWGDSPLHF
TRBJ1-2 | TRBD1 | TRBV19 | few | TGTGCCAGTAGTCCCACACCGGGACAGGATGGCTACACCTTC | CASSPTPGQDGYTF